This T cell receptor beta chain comes out of a study of T cells in Graves' hyperthyroidism and ophthalmopathy. Study-level background: Peripheral blood was collected at initial diagnosis, before any treatment.

The CDR3 contains 17 residues. The V end lost 4 bases, the J end lost 0 bases, and 19 bases lay between the germline ends. The V gene's germline CDR1 is SGHRS and CDR2 YFSETQ. Amplification of TCR beta CDR3 regions was performed using RNA transcripts as template. First-round RT-PCR with HTBI primers amplified the TCR CDR3 region. TCRdb redid the calling of the multiplex PCR reads with MiXCR, one entry per CDR3 protein. The table has fewer than 450,000 distinct CDR3 sequences, 17% seen once; the top ten hold 34%. This clonotype came up many times. Specimen: blood. The sequence was collected from a woman in her 30s with Graves' hyperthyroidism that later progressed to Graves' ophthalmopathy. The chain uses TRBV5-1 and TRBJ1-1, with D possibly matching TRBD1 (5 bases). This chain's CDR3 is CASSPLTGGSMNTEAFF. CDR3 nucleotide sequence: TGCGCCAGCAGCCCTCTTACGGGGGGAAGCATGAACACTGAAGCTTTCTTT. Complete variable domain (other parts from reference TRBV5-1 and TRBJ1-1): KAGVTQTPRYLIKTRGQQVTLSCSPISGHRSVSWYQQTPGQGLQFLFEYFSETQRNKGNFPGRFSGRQFSNSRSEMNVSTLELGDSALYLCASSPLTGGSMNTEAFFGQGTRLTVV.